These 7 T cell receptor beta chains were all obtained from the same sample, sequenced in a study of T-cell reconstitution after alpha-beta-depleted transplantation in children. Researchers prepared the TCRbeta library using unique molecular identifiers, the study reports. Each CDR3 protein is one row after TCRdb ran MiXCR on the PCR reads. The sample includes 80,000 to 100,000 distinct CDR3 sequences, about 22% seen only once; the top ten take roughly a fifth. The sequencing used PBMCs, collected before TCRalphabeta/CD19-depleted stem cell transplant. The origin of the receptors is a boy aged 2 to 9 with acute lymphoblastic leukemia, due to receive a stem cell transplant.

The chain combines TRBV6-2 or TRBV6-3 with TRBJ2-1; no reliable D call. CDR3 size: 12 residues. Germline-derived CDR1 and CDR2 are MNHEY and SVGEGT. Trimming stripped 6 bases from V and 5 bases from J, with 8 bases between. CDR3 sequence reads: CASRLINNEQFF. CDR3 nucleotides: TGTGCCAGCAGACTGATTAACAATGAGCAGTTCTTC.

V usage is TRBV5-1 and J usage is TRBJ1-6; 7 bases map to TRBD1. Trimming cost V 2 bases and J 10 bases; bases outside gene matches: 6. The germline V gene has CDR1 SGHRS and CDR2 YFSETQ. The CDR3 consists of 14 residues. In nucleotides, the CDR3 is TGCGCCAGCAGCTTTGACAGGGTCCGGTCACCCCTCCACTTT. It translates to CASSFDRVRSPLHF. Looking up the rest from reference TRBV5-1 and TRBJ1-6 gives the full variable domain: KAGVTQTPRYLIKTRGQQVTLSCSPISGHRSVSWYQQTPGQGLQFLFEYFSETQRNKGNFPGRFSGRQFSNSRSEMNVSTLELGDSALYLCASSFDRVRSPLHFGNGTRLTVT.

This clonotype was seen only a few times. The chain combines TRBV6-1 with TRBJ2-1; D unclear. Germline assignment: CDR1 MNHNS and CDR2 SASEGT. This CDR3 has 17 amino acids. V was pared by 7 bases and J by 3 bases, with 22 bases between. In DNA form, the CDR3 reads TGTGCCAGCATAGGAGCAGTTACGGGCAGCTTCTACAATGAGCAGTTCTTC. This encodes CASIGAVTGSFYNEQFF.

The chain carries TRBV10-3 and TRBJ2-5; the D gene is possibly TRBD1 (7 bases). Germline CDR1 ENHRY, CDR2 SYGVKD. The CDR3 contains 15 residues. V gave up 0 bases and J gave up 4 bases, with 12 bases separating them. The CDR3 coding sequence is TGTGCCATCAGTGAGTCGGAGGGGGCCGTAGAGACCCAGTACTTC. Its translation is CAISESEGAVETQYF.

This clonotype has just a few counts. V is TRBV7-9 and J is TRBJ2-1; D may be TRBD1 or TRBD2 (7 bases each). This CDR3 contains 16 residues. V was shortened by 11 bases and J by 6 bases, with 26 bases between the two germline ends. CDR1 and CDR2 from the germline V gene are SEHNR and FQNEAQ (reference sequence). CDR3 sequence: CAGSRGGGSRVNEQFF. CDR3 nucleotide sequence: TGTGCCGGCTCGCGAGGGGGCGGGAGTAGGGTCAATGAGCAGTTCTTC.

The V and J genes are TRBV12-3 or TRBV12-4 and TRBJ2-1; 8 bases map to TRBD1. The CDR3 loop spans 13 amino acids. The ends lost 4 bases at V and 14 bases at J; junction bases unmatched: 10. The CDR3, as DNA: TGTGCCAGCAGTTCAGGGGGCCCCCGCGGGGAGTTCTTC. Encoded protein: CASSSGGPRGEFF.

This clonotype was seen a handful of times. This chain links TRBV12-3 or TRBV12-4 with TRBJ1-1, with TRBD1 matching over 8 bases. Trimming at V came to 5 bases and at J to 4 bases, leaving 0 bases not matched to a gene. There are 12 residues in the CDR3. This chain's CDR3 is CASSQGATEAFF. The CDR3 DNA reads TGTGCCAGCAGTCAGGGGGCCACTGAAGCTTTCTTT.